Reported below is one T cell receptor (beta chain). Its target is unknown. The CDR3 totals 19 residues. Trimming removed 0 bases from V and 0 bases from J; junction bases left unmatched: 7. Per germline, CDR1 SGHNT and CDR2 YYREEE (reference sequence). The time point denotes: week 47, end of study. The study gave 300 ug of mutant IDH1 20-mer peptide per vaccine dose, with topical imiquimod. New WHO grade 3 or 4 astrocytomas that were IDH1-mutant and ATRX-lost had been found in donors. The sample is drawn from a study of a mutant IDH1 vaccine in newly diagnosed glioma. About the study: Treated patients had a mean age of about 37 years and a sex split that was approximately 62% male and roughly 40% female. Patients had received radiotherapy, temozolomide, or both previously, most receiving both.

Sequencing was performed with immunoSEQ multiplex PCR; in TCRdb, only in-frame clones are kept and a portion is missing. The sample holds roughly 34,000 clones; roughly 89% are singletons and the top ten take around 12%. Study observations and caveats: Pseudoprogression apparently lacked any relation to changes in top peripheral T cell clonotypes.

The genes are TRBV5-4 and TRBJ2-4; 12 bases line up with TRBD2. The sequence was collected from a woman in her 30s with glioma. The material sequenced was PBMCs, taken from a glioma patient whose treatment included an IDH1 peptide vaccine. The CDR3 sequence is CASSLEVLAGGRAKNIQYF. The CDR3 bases are TGTGCCAGCAGCTTGGAGGTTCTAGCGGGGGGGCGAGCCAAAAACATTCAGTACTTC.